The source of this T cell receptor (beta chain) is a study of liver allograft versus peripheral blood T cells. In the study overall: Comparisons were made between T cell receptor repertoires found in transplanted livers and those circulating in recipients' peripheral blood.

Findings of the study overall: Intragraft T cell receptor repertoires of liver allografts were reported to differ from peripheral blood repertoires.

By share of the sample, this clonotype is medium-sized (0.01 to 0.1%). Its antigen remains unidentified. The V segment lost 2 bases and the J segment 7 bases; nucleotides outside the gene matches: 7. Germline V CDR1 and CDR2: MNHEY, SMNVEV (reference sequence). The CDR3 sequence is 15 residues long. TCRdb reprocessed the reads with MiXCR, giving one entry per CDR3 protein. Counted here are some 1,000 distinct CDR3 sequences, roughly two fifths occurring once; the ten biggest clones make up 55% to 75%. This rearrangement joins TRBV27 to TRBJ1-3, with 8 bases lining up with TRBD1. The TCR sequence derives from a human patient who had a liver transplant. Some T cells here may be from the graft donor. CDR3 in amino acids: CASSLLGQAGNTIYF. For the CDR3, the DNA is TGTGCCAGCAGTTTACTGGGACAGGCCGGTAACACCATATATTTT.